This passage covers 21 T cell receptor beta chains from one sample sequenced in a study of T-cell memory formation after mild COVID-19. MiXCR, applied by TCRdb to the 5' RACE reads, yields one record per CDR3 protein. The sample has 250,000 or so distinct CDR3 sequences, over 8.5% seen once. Sequenced material: PBMCs or a T cell subset sorted from them (not recorded which). The receptors here all came from a man younger than 35 who had mild COVID-19 (a few samples of this study predate the infection). Cell type and time point are not known.

This rearrangement joins TRBV6-5 to TRBJ1-6, with D possibly matching TRBD1 (5 bases). Germline CDR1 MNHEY, CDR2 SVGAGI. CDR3 length: 13 residues. The ends were cut back, 3 bases at V and 7 bases at J, with 7 bases in the middle. This CDR3 is CASSYKGNSPLHF. The CDR3 bases are TGTGCCAGCAGTTATAAGGGGAATTCACCCCTCCACTTT.

This clonotype showed up just a few times. V usage is TRBV3-1 and J usage is TRBJ1-5; D may be TRBD1 (5 bases). V was clipped by 1 base and J by 4 bases, with 8 bases between them. The CDR3 is 14 residues long. Germline assignment: CDR1 LGHDT and CDR2 YNNKEL (reference sequence). The CDR3 DNA sequence: TGTGCCAGCAGCCAAGCTGGGGGTAATCAGCCCCAGCATTTT. Protein: CASSQAGGNQPQHF. The variable domain in full, with the rest retrieved from reference TRBV3-1 and TRBJ1-5, is DTAVSQTPKYLVTQMGNDKSIKCEQNLGHDTMYWYKQDSKKFLKIMFSYNNKELIINETVPNRFSPKSPDKAHLNLHINSLELGDSAVYFCASSQAGGNQPQHFGDGTRLSIL.

This clonotype was found a few times. The gene calls are TRBV5-1 and TRBJ2-4; D unresolved. The CDR3 runs 13 residues. Germline values: CDR1 SGHRS, CDR2 YFSETQ. V gave up 4 bases and J gave up 3 bases, with 8 bases separating them. CDR3 protein: CASSISDKNIQYF. In DNA form, the CDR3 reads TGCGCCAGCAGCATTTCGGACAAAAACATTCAGTACTTC.

The chain recombines TRBV6-5 with TRBJ2-5; 12 positions agree with TRBD2. V trimming: 2 bases; J trimming: 1 base; junction bases outside the gene matches: 2. Per the germline V gene, CDR1 is MNHEY and CDR2 is SVGAGI. There are 16 residues in the CDR3. Here the CDR3 reads CASSYTSGGFQETQYF. The CDR3 bases are TGTGCCAGCAGTTACACTAGCGGGGGGTTCCAAGAGACCCAGTACTTC.

There are a few counts of this clonotype. The rearrangement links TRBV12-3 or TRBV12-4 to TRBJ2-1; 8 bases fit TRBD1. Trimming cost V 3 bases and J 0 bases; bases outside gene matches: 10. The CDR3 runs to 18 residues. This CDR3 reads CASSLSWDRWSSYNEQFF. In nucleotides, the CDR3 is TGTGCCAGCAGTTTGTCGTGGGACAGGTGGAGCTCCTACAATGAGCAGTTCTTC.

This clonotype was seen a few times. The rearrangement links TRBV7-9 to TRBJ2-5; D not certain. The germline gives CDR1 SEHNR, CDR2 FQNEAQ (reference sequence). Trimming pared 5 bases from V and 4 bases from J, leaving 14 bases between. The CDR3 length is 14 residues. CDR3 amino acids: CASSVGGFRETQYF. CDR3 bases: TGTGCCAGCAGCGTTGGTGGGTTTCGAGAGACCCAGTACTTC. Filled out from reference TRBV7-9 and TRBJ2-5, the complete variable domain reads DTGVSQNPRHKITKRGQNVTFRCDPISEHNRLYWYRQTLGQGPEFLTYFQNEAQLEKSRLLSDRFSAERPKGSFSTLEIQRTEQGDSAMYLCASSVGGFRETQYFGPGTRLLVL.

This clonotype came up a few times. This chain connects TRBV19 to TRBJ2-6, with unresolved D. The germline V and J ends were trimmed by 6 bases and 6 bases, with 9 bases remaining between them. The CDR3 has 13 amino acids. Germline V gene data show CDR1 as LNHDA and CDR2 as SQIVND (reference sequence). The CDR3 sequence: CASRFGEANVLTF. CDR3 DNA: TGTGCCAGTAGGTTTGGAGAGGCCAACGTCCTGACTTTC.

J is TRBJ2-1 and V is TRBV4-1; a possible D gene is TRBD2 (6 bases). Trimming took off 4 bases at V and 14 bases at J, with 15 bases between the two ends. There are 12 residues in the CDR3. Per germline, CDR1 MGHRA and CDR2 YSYEKL. The CDR3 region is CASSPLGRGKFF. The CDR3, as DNA: TGCGCCAGCAGCCCCCTCGGGCGGGGTAAGTTCTTC.

This clonotype was observed a handful of times. This chain uses TRBV9 with TRBJ1-3, with 7 bases matching TRBD1. V trimming: 2 bases; J trimming: 1 base; junction bases outside the gene matches: 12. The V gene's germline CDR1 is SGDLS and CDR2 YYNGEE. The CDR3 is 18 residues long. CDR3 amino acids: CASSVRARQGLSGNTIYF. The CDR3 DNA is TGTGCCAGCAGCGTCCGGGCGAGACAGGGACTATCTGGAAACACCATATATTTT.

This clonotype has at least ten counts. The chain couples TRBV2 to TRBJ2-5; D is possibly TRBD1 (6 bases). This CDR3 spans 13 amino acids. V lost 5 bases, J lost 0 bases, and 7 bases lay in between. Germline loops: CDR1 SNHLY, CDR2 FYNNEI. Written as DNA, the CDR3 is TGTGCCAGCAGTCGGGACAACCAAGAGACCCAGTACTTC. This codes for CASSRDNQETQYF.

This clonotype showed up just a few times. The chain employs TRBV13 and TRBJ2-3, with D tentatively TRBD1 (7 bases). V shed 7 bases and J shed 4 bases, with 18 bases lying between them. The CDR3 runs to 15 residues. Germline CDR1 is PRHDT and CDR2 is FYEKMQ (reference sequence). In DNA, the CDR3 is TGTGCCAGCACCCAACGGGGCAGGGGGGCAGATACGCAGTATTTT. It codes for CASTQRGRGADTQYF.

There are a few counts of this clonotype. This rearrangement joins TRBV6-6 to TRBJ2-7; either TRBD1 or TRBD2 may fit D (5 bases each). Germline V gene data show CDR1 as MNHNY and CDR2 as SVGAGI (reference sequence). V lost 2 bases and J lost 2, with 7 bases in between. The CDR3 is 13 residues long. The CDR3 reads CASSYGGTYEQYF. The CDR3 nucleotides read TGTGCCAGCAGTTACGGGGGTACCTACGAGCAGTACTTC.

This clonotype was counted only a few times. V usage is TRBV29-1 and J usage is TRBJ2-2, with TRBD1 matching 7 bases. The CDR3 loop spans 13 amino acids. V gave up 4 bases and J gave up 7 bases; unmatched junction bases: 6. Germline V gene sequence: CDR1 SQVTM, CDR2 ANQGSEA. Here the CDR3 reads CSVGYRGGGELFF. CDR3 nucleotides: TGCAGCGTTGGTTACAGGGGTGGCGGGGAGCTGTTTTTT.

V usage is TRBV2 and J usage is TRBJ1-2; perhaps TRBD1 as D (5 bases). Germline lookup yields CDR1 SNHLY and CDR2 FYNNEI. V lost 2 bases to trimming and J lost 8 bases, with 15 bases between them. There are 14 residues in the CDR3. CDR3 region: CASSEHVGTGGYTF. CDR3 DNA sequence: TGTGCCAGCAGTGAACATGTCGGGACGGGAGGCTACACCTTC.

The chain employs TRBV20-1 and TRBJ2-2, with unresolved D. Per germline, CDR1 DFQATT and CDR2 SNEGSKA (reference sequence). This CDR3 region has 16 residues. V was clipped by 3 bases and J by 2 bases, with 16 bases between them. The CDR3 region is CSASVKYRQNTGELFF. The CDR3 DNA is TGCAGTGCTAGTGTTAAATACCGACAAAACACCGGGGAGCTGTTTTTT.

The chain carries TRBV30 and TRBJ1-5; 11 bases match TRBD1. V trimming: 5 bases; J trimming: 5 bases; junction bases outside the gene matches: 5. The length of the CDR3 is 14 residues. CDR1 is GTSNPN, CDR2 SVGIG, per germline (reference sequence). CDR3 in DNA: TGTGCCTGGGGGAAGGGACAGGGGGATCAGCCCCAGCATTTT. Amino acids: CAWGKGQGDQPQHF.

This clonotype was observed many times. The chain couples TRBV12-3 or TRBV12-4 to TRBJ2-1, with 8 bases identical to TRBD2. This CDR3 is built from 15 residues. With V trimmed by 2 bases and J by 2 bases, 2 bases remained unmatched. CDR3 coding DNA: TGTGCCAGCAGTTTAAGCGGGGGTACCTACAATGAGCAGTTCTTC. It yields the protein CASSLSGGTYNEQFF.

This clonotype was detected ten times or more. The chain joins TRBV2 to TRBJ2-4; 9 bases line up with TRBD2. Germline V gene sequence: CDR1 SNHLY, CDR2 FYNNEI. V lost 8 bases, J lost 8 bases, and 7 bases stayed unmatched. This CDR3 has 13 residues. CDR3 residues: CASGIAGADIQYF. In DNA, the CDR3 is TGTGCCAGCGGAATAGCGGGGGCGGACATTCAGTACTTC.

This chain uses TRBV7-9 with TRBJ1-1; D may be TRBD1 (6 bases). The CDR3 length is 12 residues. Germline V gene sequence: CDR1 SEHNR, CDR2 FQNEAQ (reference sequence). V lost 6 bases, J lost 8 bases, and 13 bases lay in between. The CDR3 reads CASSSTGREAFF. The CDR3 coding sequence is TGTGCCAGCAGTTCAACAGGGAGGGAAGCTTTCTTT.

This clonotype has at least ten counts. The CDR3 is CASSPEERGYNEQFF. CDR3 in DNA: TGCGCCAGCAGCCCGGAGGAGAGGGGGTACAATGAGCAGTTCTTC. This chain uses TRBV5-1 with TRBJ2-1; possible D gene TRBD1, 6 bases. The CDR3 has 15 residues. CDR1 SGHRS and CDR2 YFSETQ come from the germline V gene. Trimming removed 4 bases from V and 4 bases from J, with 15 bases in between.

The CDR3 nucleotides read TGTGCCAGCAGCTTGAACGTGGGCGCGGACAATCAGCCCCAGCATTTT. The encoded protein is CASSLNVGADNQPQHF. The chain carries TRBV7-2 and TRBJ1-5; D gene ambiguous. V lost 3 bases and J 3 bases, leaving 15 bases between the germline ends. Germline V gene data show CDR1 as SGHTA and CDR2 as FQGNSA. This CDR3 contains 16 residues.